The 4 T cell receptor beta chains below come from one sample, sequenced in a study of blood T cell repertoires in COVID-19. Sequencing was performed with immunoSEQ multiplex PCR; in TCRdb, only in-frame clones are kept and a portion is missing. The repertoire consists of 120,000 or so clones, with more than 65% occurring once and the leading ten covering about 2.2%. The sequenced sample was peripheral blood. The receptors come from an older woman with acute or convalescent COVID-19.

The rearrangement links TRBV7-2 to TRBJ1-4; TRBD1 might be the D (5 bases). V was pared by 0 bases and J by 4 bases, with 9 bases between. The CDR3 runs to 15 residues. Looked up from germline, CDR1 is SGHTA and CDR2 is FQGNSA. CDR3 DNA: TGTGCCAGCAGCTTAGCCCAGGGCTTTAATGAAAAACTGTTTTTT. Translating it yields CASSLAQGFNEKLFF.

The chain uses TRBV29-1 and TRBJ2-7; the match to TRBD2 covers 12 bases. This CDR3 has 17 residues. After removal of 2 bases from V and 4 bases from J, the junction contained 12 bases not matched to a gene. CDR1 and CDR2 (germline): SQVTM, ANQGSEA. The CDR3 DNA is TGCAGCGTTGAACTCGTGCTAGCGGGGGGGCGCGGGTACGAGCAGTACTTC. Protein: CSVELVLAGGRGYEQYF.

The V and J genes are TRBV7-2 and TRBJ2-7, with TRBD2 matching 11 bases. Per germline, CDR1 SGHTA and CDR2 FQGNSA. The CDR3 consists of 17 residues. V shed 4 bases, J shed 1 base, and the junction held 9 bases outside the gene matches. The CDR3 protein is CASSWKLAGAGSYEQYF. CDR3 nucleotide sequence: TGTGCCAGCAGCTGGAAACTAGCGGGAGCAGGGTCCTACGAGCAGTACTTC.

This clone was seen just once. The chain joins TRBV5-4 to TRBJ2-1, with TRBD2 as a possible D gene (6 bases). Germline V gene sequence: CDR1 SGHNT, CDR2 YYREEE (reference sequence). CDR3 length equals 17 residues. Trimming shortened V by 4 bases and J by 1 base, and 18 bases separated the two germline ends. CDR3 sequence: CASSLPSLGTSYNEQFF. CDR3 DNA: TGTGCCAGCAGCCTCCCCTCCCTCGGGACTTCCTACAATGAGCAGTTCTTC.